One and the same sample provided the 27 T cell receptor beta chains below, sequenced in a study of cytomegalovirus exposure and HLA in healthy donors. Primers for the PCR totalled 60 Vbeta and 13 Jbeta. Here immunoSEQ multiplex PCR was the method, and the copy in TCRdb shows in-frame clones only, minus some. The repertoire includes around 130,000 clones, approximately 72% of them detected once, and 6.5% sits in the top ten. Sequenced input: PBMCs. These receptors all stem from a woman aged 55 to 70 in good health and CMV-seronegative.

J is TRBJ1-1 and V is TRBV5-6; maybe TRBD1 (5 bases). The CDR3 length is 14 residues. The germline V gene encodes CDR1 SGHDT and CDR2 YYEEEE. With 1 base removed from V and 4 bases from J, the gap between germline ends came to 11 bases. CDR3 sequence reads: CASSLYSQGTEAFF. CDR3 nucleotides: TGTGCCAGCAGCTTGTATTCGCAGGGCACTGAAGCTTTCTTT.

V usage is TRBV6-6 and J usage is TRBJ1-3; no clear D. The V end lost 2 bases, the J end lost 2 bases, and 7 bases lay between the germline ends. In germline, CDR1 is MNHNY, CDR2 SVGAGI (reference sequence). The CDR3 is 14 amino acids. CDR3 loop: CASSYGGTGNTIYF. The CDR3 DNA follows: TGTGCCAGCAGTTACGGAGGGACTGGAAACACCATATATTTT.

The V call is TRBV11-2, the J call TRBJ1-3; D uncertain. V lost 2 bases and J lost 0, with 8 bases in between. Germline V gene lookup returns CDR1 SGHAT and CDR2 FQNNGV. The CDR3 has 15 residues. Here the CDR3 DNA reads TGTGCCAGCAGCTTACGCGTGAACTCTGGAAACACCATATATTTT. Translated: CASSLRVNSGNTIYF.

V is TRBV10-1 and J is TRBJ2-3; possibly TRBD1 for D (5 bases). This CDR3 region has 14 residues. V was shortened by 2 bases and J by 4 bases, with 10 bases between the two germline ends. CDR1 is WNHNN, CDR2 SYGVQD, per germline (reference sequence). CDR3 sequence (DNA): TGCGCCAGCAGTGAGGCATCAGGGTCAGATACGCAGTATTTT. It is translated as CASSEASGSDTQYF.

This clone occurred a few times. CDR3 coding DNA: TGTGCCAGCAGCCAGATGACAGGGGAGGGTGGCTACACCTTC. As protein: CASSQMTGEGGYTF. J is TRBJ1-2 and V is TRBV5-6; 8 bases agree with TRBD1. This CDR3 spans 14 amino acids. CDR1 and CDR2 from the germline V gene are SGHDT and YYEEEE. The junction had 9 bases not matched to a gene; V was cut back by 4 bases and J by 7 bases.

This clone was detected once. The chain combines TRBV4-2 with TRBJ2-2, with 9 bases matching TRBD2. The germline gives CDR1 LGHNA, CDR2 YNFKEQ. The CDR3 runs to 18 residues. Germline trimming cut 0 bases from V and 0 bases from J; bases unmatched to any gene: 5. The CDR3 DNA reads TGTGCCAGCAGCCAAGAAGGACTAGCGTACGCGAACACCGGGGAGCTGTTTTTT. Protein product: CASSQEGLAYANTGELFF.

J is TRBJ2-2 and V is TRBV7-2; 8 bases line up with TRBD1. Germline V CDR1 and CDR2: SGHTA, FQGNSA. The CDR3 spans 14 residues. With V trimmed by 3 bases and J by 4 bases, 1 base remained unmatched. For the CDR3, the DNA is TGTGCCAGCAGCTTCAGGGGGCTCACCGGGGAGCTGTTTTTT. Translation gives CASSFRGLTGELFF.

This chain connects TRBV4-2 to TRBJ2-1; 14 bases map to TRBD2. The CDR3 totals 19 residues. Trimming took 5 bases from V and 1 from J; bases not matched to a gene: 10. CDR1 is LGHNA, CDR2 YNFKEQ, per germline. The CDR3 nucleotides are TGTGCCAGCAGCACTATGGCCGGGACTAGCGGGAGTTCCTACAATGAGCAGTTCTTC. This sequence encodes CASSTMAGTSGSSYNEQFF.

The chain couples TRBV4-2 to TRBJ1-1; D is perhaps TRBD1 (6 bases). The V end lost 0 bases, the J end lost 3 bases, and 14 bases lay between the germline ends. The germline V gene has CDR1 LGHNA and CDR2 YNFKEQ. The CDR3 runs 16 residues. CDR3 region: CASSQDGNRAHTEAFF. The CDR3 bases are TGTGCCAGCAGCCAAGATGGAAACAGGGCTCACACTGAAGCTTTCTTT.

The chain has TRBV25-1 and TRBJ2-7, with a possible D match to TRBD2 (5 bases). Germline V lookup: CDR1 MGHDK, CDR2 SYGVNS. V gave up 3 bases and J gave up 3 bases, with 9 bases separating them. CDR3 length: 13 residues. In DNA, the CDR3 is TGTGCCAGCAGTGACCACGGGGACTACGAGCAGTACTTC. It yields the protein CASSDHGDYEQYF.

This chain links TRBV19 with TRBJ2-7; the D gene is possibly TRBD1 (6 bases). The length of the CDR3 is 14 residues. Germline CDR1 and CDR2: LNHDA and SQIVND (reference sequence). V lost 6 bases and J lost 0, with 12 bases in between. Here the CDR3 DNA reads TGTGCCAGTAGCCGGGACATCTACTCCTACGAGCAGTACTTC. It encodes CASSRDIYSYEQYF.

V and J are TRBV5-4 and TRBJ2-3, with D unresolved. CDR3 length equals 14 residues. Between the trimmed V and J ends, which lost 4 bases and 5 bases, there was a span of 14 bases. Germline CDR1 SGHNT, CDR2 YYREEE (reference sequence). The CDR3 reads CASSTSRREDTQYF. The CDR3 nucleotides are TGTGCCAGCAGCACTTCTAGGCGAGAAGATACGCAGTATTTT.

The rearrangement uses TRBV7-2 and TRBJ2-3; TRBD2 matches at 9 bases. In germline, CDR1 is SGHTA, CDR2 FQGNSA. V gave up 2 bases and J gave up 6 bases; unmatched junction bases: 9. The CDR3 contains 16 residues. The CDR3 protein is CASSLTAGGGDDTQYF. Written as DNA, the CDR3 is TGTGCCAGCAGCTTAACCGCGGGGGGGGGTGACGATACGCAGTATTTT. Drawing the rest from reference TRBV7-2 and TRBJ2-3, the complete variable domain is GAGVSQSPSNKVTEKGKDVELRCDPISGHTALYWYRQSLGQGLEFLIYFQGNSAPDKSGLPSDRFSAERTGGSVSTLTIQRTQQEDSAVYLCASSLTAGGGDDTQYFGPGTRLTVL.

The chain couples TRBV5-4 to TRBJ2-5, with 14 bases identical to TRBD2. CDR3 size: 16 residues. Germline V gene data show CDR1 as SGHNT and CDR2 as YYREEE (reference sequence). After removal of 4 bases from V and 2 bases from J, the junction contained 4 bases not matched to a gene. CDR3 sequence (DNA): TGTGCCAGCAGCACGGGACTAGCGGGGGTTCAAGAGACCCAGTACTTC. Translated: CASSTGLAGVQETQYF.

This chain links TRBV6-5 with TRBJ1-5, with TRBD1 identical over 7 bases. V gave up 5 bases and J gave up 7 bases; unmatched junction bases: 8. The length of the CDR3 is 14 residues. Germline CDR1 is MNHEY and CDR2 is SVGAGI. CDR3 sequence (DNA): TGTGCCAGCAGTCTGCGAGCAGGGGGGCAGCCCCAGCATTTT. Protein sequence: CASSLRAGGQPQHF.

This chain links TRBV28 with TRBJ2-7; 7 nucleotides match TRBD2. Trimming took 1 base from V and 7 from J; bases not matched to a gene: 10. The germline CDR1 and CDR2 sequences are MDHEN and SYDVKM. There are 15 residues in the CDR3. This CDR3 is CASSLSPAGRREQYF. In nucleotides, the CDR3 is TGTGCCAGCAGTTTATCTCCAGCGGGAAGGAGGGAGCAGTACTTC.

This clone was seen a handful of times. The DNA of the CDR3 is TGTGCCAGCAGCCAAGATCTGGGGCGACCTAATGAAAAACTGTTTTTT. Residues: CASSQDLGRPNEKLFF. The rearrangement links TRBV4-2 to TRBJ1-4, with D perhaps TRBD1 (5 bases). The V gene lost 0 bases and the J gene lost 3 bases, with 11 bases spanning the gap. CDR1 and CDR2 (germline): LGHNA, YNFKEQ. The CDR3 runs to 16 residues.

This sequence joins TRBV7-2 and TRBJ1-5; weak D call: TRBD1 (6 bases). Germline CDR1 and CDR2: SGHTA and FQGNSA. V dropped 0 bases and J dropped 1 base, with 10 bases sitting between them. CDR3 length: 16 residues. The CDR3 here is CASSLAIDRSNQPQHF. For the CDR3, the DNA is TGTGCCAGCAGCTTAGCGATTGACAGGAGCAATCAGCCCCAGCATTTT.

The V call is TRBV2, the J call TRBJ2-3, with 10 bases fitting TRBD2. The CDR3 spans 15 residues. CDR1 is SNHLY, CDR2 FYNNEI, per germline. Germline trimming cut 7 bases from V and 2 bases from J; bases unmatched to any gene: 6. The CDR3 sequence is CASTGLAVLTDTQYF. CDR3 coding DNA: TGTGCCAGCACCGGACTAGCGGTCCTCACAGATACGCAGTATTTT.

The chain uses TRBV28 and TRBJ1-4; the D is unclear. V was clipped by 3 bases and J by 5 bases, with 10 bases between them. Germline CDR1 is MDHEN and CDR2 is SYDVKM. The CDR3 totals 14 residues. CDR3 bases: TGTGCCAGCAGTTTGTTCGGCGGAAATGAAAAACTGTTTTTT. Its translation: CASSLFGGNEKLFF.

This clone was counted a few times. The junction departs from the called germline gene at one end, perhaps through a read error. V usage is TRBV6-1 and J usage is TRBJ1-2; 9 bases are a match to TRBD1. Germline CDR1 and CDR2: MNHNS and SASEGT. The CDR3 length is 14 residues. In DNA form, the CDR3 reads TGTGCCAGCAGGGAAGGACAGGGGCACTATGGCTACACCTTC. This encodes CASREGQGHYGYTF.

Remarks on this clone: The germline gene is not matched at one end of the junction; a read error may be the cause. V and J are TRBV7-9 and TRBJ2-1; possibly TRBD2 for D (7 bases). CDR3 size: 12 residues. Per the germline V gene, CDR1 is SEHNR and CDR2 is FQNEAQ (reference sequence). The CDR3 loop reads CSSSLKGGEQFF. The CDR3 DNA reads TGTTCCAGCAGCCTAAAGGGGGGGGAGCAGTTCTTC.

The rearrangement links TRBV5-6 to TRBJ2-1, with 11 bases that match TRBD1. CDR3 size: 17 residues. The germline V gene has CDR1 SGHDT and CDR2 YYEEEE. V lost 3 bases to trimming and J lost 1 base; unmatched junction nucleotides: 6. The CDR3 region has the DNA TGTGCCAGCAGCTGGAGGACAGGGGGCTTGTCCTACAATGAGCAGTTCTTC. Translated, it gives CASSWRTGGLSYNEQFF.

This chain uses TRBV19 with TRBJ2-5; 12 bases agree with TRBD2. Unmatched junction bases numbered 2, after V lost 3 bases and J lost 3 bases. CDR3 length: 15 residues. Germline CDR1 and CDR2: LNHDA and SQIVND (reference sequence). The CDR3 bases are TGTGCCAGTAGTATGACTAGCGGGAGTAAAGAGACCCAGTACTTC. Protein: CASSMTSGSKETQYF. The full variable domain, its missing parts supplied by reference TRBV19 and TRBJ2-5, is DGGITQSPKYLFRKEGQNVTLSCEQNLNHDAMYWYRQDPGQGLRLIYYSQIVNDFQKGDIAEGYSVSREKKESFPLTVTSAQKNPTAFYLCASSMTSGSKETQYFGPGTRLLVL.

The rearrangement links TRBV27 to TRBJ2-5; 9 positions match TRBD2. The J call may be in error: the DNA end matches TRBJ2-7 better. The CDR3 spans 16 residues. The germline V gene has CDR1 MNHEY and CDR2 SMNVEV (reference sequence). The CDR3 loop is CASSLTRTSVYYEQYF. The CDR3 region has the DNA TGTGCCAGCAGTTTAACCCGGACTAGCGTTTACTACGAGCAGTACTTC.

The chain couples TRBV7-8 to TRBJ2-5, with 8 bases that match TRBD2. Germline CDR1 reads SGHVS; CDR2 reads FQNEAQ. The trim removed 4 bases at V and 1 base at J, leaving 5 bases unmatched. This CDR3 is 15 amino acids long. Here the CDR3 reads CASSSRGGSQETQYF. In DNA form, the CDR3 reads TGTGCCAGCAGCTCTCGGGGGGGTTCCCAAGAGACCCAGTACTTC.

A note on this clone: A read error may produce the germline difference seen at one junction end. The sample contains more than one DNA sequence encoding this CDR3. The chain joins TRBV7-2 to TRBJ2-7; TRBD2 might be the D (5 bases). This CDR3 has 15 amino acids. From germline, CDR1 is SGHTA and CDR2 FQGNSA. The CDR3 loop is CASSSHQSGPYEQYF. CDR3 nucleotide sequence: TGTGCCAGCAGCTCCCATCAGAGCGGACCCTATGAGCAGTACTTC.